What follows are 22 T cell receptor beta chains derived from one specimen sequenced in a study of shared clonotypes between healthy human individuals (dated by TCRdb to about 2020). Library method: the immunoSEQ multiplex PCR assay. The clones in this table, taken by TCRdb from immuneACCESS, are in-frame only. Not every clone is retained; where verified, under half of the shortfall comes from an unresolved V gene, and the cause of the rest is unknown. In this sample the table shows 300,000 or so clones, roughly 70% of which occur a single time. The top ten clonotypes cover about a tenth of the sample. The sequencing sample was made of memory CD4+ T cells sorted from blood. The cell subset or site label, as the study defines it: CD45RA-negative fraction. The receptors derive from a man aged 30 to 45 in good health.

This clone was detected once. The gene calls are TRBV5-1 and TRBJ1-4, with 9 bases identical to TRBD1. This CDR3 region has 18 residues. Germline CDR1 SGHRS, CDR2 YFSETQ. With V trimmed by 4 bases and J by 7 bases, 17 bases remained unmatched. CDR3 region: CASSETGQTGGRGEKLFF. The DNA of the CDR3 is TGCGCCAGCAGCGAGACCGGCCAAACAGGGGGCAGGGGTGAAAAACTGTTTTTT. Full variable domain (outside the CDR3, taken from reference TRBV5-1 and TRBJ1-4): KAGVTQTPRYLIKTRGQQVTLSCSPISGHRSVSWYQQTPGQGLQFLFEYFSETQRNKGNFPGRFSGRQFSNSRSEMNVSTLELGDSALYLCASSETGQTGGRGEKLFFGSGTQLSVL.

This clone occurred a few times. The chain uses TRBV5-1 and TRBJ2-3; the match to TRBD2 covers 11 bases. Trimming took 3 bases from V and 4 from J; bases not matched to a gene: 7. CDR1 SGHRS and CDR2 YFSETQ come from the germline V gene. The CDR3 runs 16 residues. The CDR3 DNA follows: TGCGCCAGCAGCTCCACTAGCGGGAGTATGTCAGATACGCAGTATTTT. It is translated as CASSSTSGSMSDTQYF. The whole variable domain, filled in from reference TRBV5-1 and TRBJ2-3, reads KAGVTQTPRYLIKTRGQQVTLSCSPISGHRSVSWYQQTPGQGLQFLFEYFSETQRNKGNFPGRFSGRQFSNSRSEMNVSTLELGDSALYLCASSSTSGSMSDTQYFGPGTRLTVL.

This clone was picked up a small number of times. This rearrangement joins TRBV6-5 to TRBJ2-7; 8 nucleotides match TRBD2. Germline CDR1 is MNHEY and CDR2 is SVGAGI. The CDR3 sequence is 12 residues long. The J segment lost 6 bases and the V segment lost 5 bases, leaving 3 bases of the junction unmatched. The CDR3 nucleotides read TGTGCCAGCAGTCCGCTAGCGGGCGAGCAGTACTTC. Residues: CASSPLAGEQYF.

V and J are TRBV18 and TRBJ2-4; TRBD1 matches 8 bases. The germline gives CDR1 KGHSH, CDR2 LQKENI. The V and J ends lost 3 bases and 3 bases, in that order; junction bases with no gene match: 4. The CDR3 spans 15 residues. DNA of the CDR3: TGTGCCAGCTCACCGGACAGGGCGGTCAAAAACATTCAGTACTTC. Translated, it gives CASSPDRAVKNIQYF. Supplemented by reference TRBV18 and TRBJ2-4, the full variable domain reads NAGVMQNPRHLVRRRGQEARLRCSPMKGHSHVYWYRQLPEEGLKFMVYLQKENIIDESGMPKERFSAEFPKEGPSILRIQQVVRGDSAAYFCASSPDRAVKNIQYFGAGTRLSVL.

Comment on this clone: Mismatch with germline at one junction end may stem from a read error. The chain uses TRBV18 and TRBJ2-3, with D maybe TRBD1 (6 bases). This CDR3 spans 13 amino acids. CDR1 KGHSH and CDR2 LQKENI come from the germline V gene. The CDR3 sequence: CASSPLSLGGLHF. CDR3 nucleotide sequence: TGTGCCAGCTCACCCCTATCGTTAGGGGGTTTGCATTTT.

This chain connects TRBV5-1 to TRBJ2-3, with D unresolved. Trimming cost V 1 base and J 5 bases, with 5 bases left between them. Germline CDR1 and CDR2: SGHRS and YFSETQ. The CDR3 is 12 residues long. Here the CDR3 reads CASSLLGDTQYF. For the CDR3, the DNA is TGCGCCAGCAGCTTGCTAGGAGATACGCAGTATTTT. Complete variable domain (other parts from reference TRBV5-1 and TRBJ2-3): KAGVTQTPRYLIKTRGQQVTLSCSPISGHRSVSWYQQTPGQGLQFLFEYFSETQRNKGNFPGRFSGRQFSNSRSEMNVSTLELGDSALYLCASSLLGDTQYFGPGTRLTVL.

This chain joins TRBV28 and TRBJ2-3; 13 positions match TRBD2. Germline V gene sequence: CDR1 MDHEN, CDR2 SYDVKM. The CDR3 totals 16 residues. Trimming cost V 3 bases and J 0 bases; bases outside gene matches: 0. CDR3 DNA: TGTGCCAGCAGTTTGGGACTAGCGGGAAGCACAGATACGCAGTATTTT. The encoded protein is CASSLGLAGSTDTQYF.

The chain has TRBV5-6 and TRBJ1-4, with TRBD1 as a possible D gene (6 bases). CDR3 length equals 16 residues. The germline CDR1 and CDR2 sequences are SGHDT and YYEEEE. V shed 3 bases and J shed 8 bases, with 20 bases lying between them. The CDR3 protein is CASSSTLQGRNEKLFF. CDR3 bases: TGTGCCAGCAGCTCGACCCTACAGGGACGCAACGAAAAACTGTTTTTT.

The rearrangement uses TRBV7-9 and TRBJ2-3, with TRBD1 matching 11 bases. The V and J ends lost 4 bases and 4 bases, in that order; junction bases with no gene match: 10. From germline, CDR1 is SEHNR and CDR2 FQNEAQ (reference sequence). The CDR3 covers 17 residues. CDR3 protein: CASSSQAGQGVPDTQYF. The CDR3 DNA sequence: TGTGCCAGCAGCTCTCAAGCGGGACAGGGGGTCCCAGATACGCAGTATTTT.

The chain couples TRBV5-1 to TRBJ1-4; D perhaps matches TRBD1 (6 bases). The V end lost 4 bases, the J end lost 0 bases, and 16 bases lay between the germline ends. The CDR3 contains 17 residues. Germline CDR1 is SGHRS and CDR2 is YFSETQ. This CDR3 reads CASSPSRGYATNEKLFF. The CDR3 bases are TGCGCCAGCAGCCCTAGTAGGGGGTATGCAACTAATGAAAAACTGTTTTTT.

The chain uses TRBV28 and TRBJ2-7, with TRBD1 matching over 7 bases. Per the germline V gene, CDR1 is MDHEN and CDR2 is SYDVKM. Trimming cost V 4 bases and J 4 bases; bases outside gene matches: 10. This CDR3 region has 15 residues. CDR3 amino acids: CASSYAGGPQYEQYF. CDR3 in DNA: TGTGCCAGCAGTTATGCAGGGGGACCTCAGTACGAGCAGTACTTC.

This chain connects TRBV19 to TRBJ2-3, with D perhaps being TRBD1 or TRBD2 (5 bases each). V was pared by 5 bases and J by 7 bases, with 13 bases between. This CDR3 comprises 13 residues. Per the germline V gene, CDR1 is LNHDA and CDR2 is SQIVND (reference sequence). The CDR3 sequence is CASSGGFMYTQYF. In DNA, the CDR3 is TGTGCCAGTAGTGGGGGATTCATGTATACGCAGTATTTT.

The rearrangement uses TRBV18 and TRBJ1-1; D gene uncertain. V shed 4 bases and J shed 4 bases, with 7 bases lying between them. CDR1 and CDR2 (germline): KGHSH, LQKENI. CDR3 length: 12 residues. In nucleotides, the CDR3 is TGTGCCAGCTCACGGACCAGCACTGAAGCTTTCTTT. It specifies CASSRTSTEAFF. Full variable domain (outside the CDR3, taken from reference TRBV18 and TRBJ1-1): NAGVMQNPRHLVRRRGQEARLRCSPMKGHSHVYWYRQLPEEGLKFMVYLQKENIIDESGMPKERFSAEFPKEGPSILRIQQVVRGDSAAYFCASSRTSTEAFFGQGTRLTVV.

The chain has TRBV4-1 and TRBJ1-1; TRBD1 is a possible D gene (6 bases). Trimming left V 1 base short and J 3 bases short, with 15 bases between. This CDR3 spans 16 amino acids. Germline V gene lookup returns CDR1 MGHRA and CDR2 YSYEKL. For the CDR3, the DNA is TGCGCCAGCAGCCAAGGCCCGAATCAGGGGTACACTGAAGCTTTCTTT. Its protein product is CASSQGPNQGYTEAFF.

This chain connects TRBV27 to TRBJ2-7; 8 nucleotides line up with TRBD2. The germline V gene encodes CDR1 MNHEY and CDR2 SMNVEV (reference sequence). Trimming took 8 bases from V and 5 from J; bases not matched to a gene: 17. The CDR3 is made up of 16 amino acids. The CDR3: CASCQSRLAGYHEQYF. CDR3 sequence (DNA): TGTGCCAGCTGTCAGTCGCGGCTAGCGGGCTACCACGAGCAGTACTTC.

V gene TRBV27 combines with J gene TRBJ1-2; tentative D call: TRBD1 (5 bases). Deletions cut 11 bases from V and 0 bases from J, with 16 bases between. Germline V lookup: CDR1 MNHEY, CDR2 SMNVEV (reference sequence). CDR3 length: 14 residues. Written as DNA, the CDR3 is TGTGCCGTGGGGCGCGCGGGGTCTAACTATGGCTACACCTTC. This translates into CAVGRAGSNYGYTF.

This clone has a count of ten or more. CDR3 loop: CASSFAFSGANVLTF. In nucleotides, the CDR3 is TGTGCCAGCAGCTTTGCATTCTCTGGGGCCAACGTCCTGACTTTC. The V gene is TRBV11-2, the J gene TRBJ2-6, with unresolved D. The CDR3 length is 15 residues. Between the trimmed V and J ends, which lost 3 bases and 0 bases, there was a span of 6 bases. Germline V lookup: CDR1 SGHAT, CDR2 FQNNGV. Full variable domain (outside the CDR3, taken from reference TRBV11-2 and TRBJ2-6): EAGVAQSPRYKIIEKRQSVAFWCNPISGHATLYWYQQILGQGPKLLIQFQNNGVVDDSQLPKDRFSAERLKGVDSTLKIQPAKLEDSAVYLCASSFAFSGANVLTFGAGSRLTVL.

V is TRBV28 and J is TRBJ1-5, with D possibly being TRBD1 (6 bases). The length of the CDR3 is 15 residues. Trimming left V 6 bases short and J 5 bases short, with 17 bases between. Per germline, CDR1 MDHEN and CDR2 SYDVKM. The CDR3: CASRKQGSGHQPQHF. CDR3 sequence (DNA): TGTGCCAGCAGGAAACAGGGCTCGGGTCATCAGCCCCAGCATTTT.

The chain links TRBV10-3 to TRBJ2-1; D may be TRBD2 (5 bases). The germline V gene has CDR1 ENHRY and CDR2 SYGVKD. The CDR3 is made up of 15 amino acids. The V end lost 3 bases, the J end lost 0 bases, and 9 bases lay between the germline ends. The CDR3 bases are TGTGCCATCAGTGAAGGCGGAGGCTCCTACAATGAGCAGTTCTTC. Its translation is CAISEGGGSYNEQFF.

The chain has TRBV10-3 and TRBJ2-3, with 8 bases matching TRBD2. The trim removed 6 bases at V and 2 bases at J, leaving 4 bases unmatched. This CDR3 comprises 14 residues. CDR1 and CDR2 (germline): ENHRY, SYGVKD. For the CDR3, the DNA is TGTGCCATCAGAGCGGGAGAGGTCACAGATACGCAGTATTTT. Amino acid sequence: CAIRAGEVTDTQYF.

This clone has just one count. The chain has TRBV7-2 and TRBJ2-3; D is undetermined. Trimming removed 7 bases from V and 0 bases from J, with 5 bases in between. The germline gives CDR1 SGHTA, CDR2 FQGNSA. The CDR3 extends over 12 amino acids. The CDR3 DNA follows: TGTGCCAGCACACAGAGCACAGATACGCAGTATTTT. This translates into CASTQSTDTQYF.

The sample holds a few counts of this clone. The genes are TRBV7-6 and TRBJ1-1, with 9 bases lining up with TRBD1. The J segment lost 3 bases and the V segment lost 9 bases, leaving 14 bases of the junction unmatched. Germline loops: CDR1 SGHVS, CDR2 FNYEAQ. This CDR3 region has 16 residues. The chain's CDR3 is CASRYEPGQGDTEAFF. The CDR3 nucleotides are TGTGCCAGTCGTTACGAGCCGGGACAGGGAGACACTGAAGCTTTCTTT.